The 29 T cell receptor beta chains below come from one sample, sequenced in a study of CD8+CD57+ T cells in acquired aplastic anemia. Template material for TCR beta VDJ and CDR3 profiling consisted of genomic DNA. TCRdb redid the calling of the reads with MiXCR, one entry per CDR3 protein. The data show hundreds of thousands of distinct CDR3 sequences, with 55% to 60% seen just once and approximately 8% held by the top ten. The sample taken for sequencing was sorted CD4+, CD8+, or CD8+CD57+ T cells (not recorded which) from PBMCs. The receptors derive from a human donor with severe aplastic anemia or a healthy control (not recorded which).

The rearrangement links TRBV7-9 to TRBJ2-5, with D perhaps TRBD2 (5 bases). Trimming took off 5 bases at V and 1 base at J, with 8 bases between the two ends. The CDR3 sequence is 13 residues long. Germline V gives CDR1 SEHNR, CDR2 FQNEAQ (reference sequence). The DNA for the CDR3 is TGTGCCAGCAGCCCCACTAGCCAAGAGACCCAGTACTTC. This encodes CASSPTSQETQYF.

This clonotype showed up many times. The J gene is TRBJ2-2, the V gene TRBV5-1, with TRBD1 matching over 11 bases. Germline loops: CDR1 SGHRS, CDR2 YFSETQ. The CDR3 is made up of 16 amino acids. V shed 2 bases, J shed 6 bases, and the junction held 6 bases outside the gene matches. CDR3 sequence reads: CASSFAMGQGAGELFF. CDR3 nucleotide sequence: TGCGCCAGCAGCTTTGCCATGGGACAGGGGGCCGGGGAGCTGTTTTTT.

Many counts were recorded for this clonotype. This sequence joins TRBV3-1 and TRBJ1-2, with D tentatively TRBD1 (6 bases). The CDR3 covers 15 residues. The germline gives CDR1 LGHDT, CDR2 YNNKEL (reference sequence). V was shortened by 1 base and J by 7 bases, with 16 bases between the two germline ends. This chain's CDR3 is CASSQGMGGRGGYTF. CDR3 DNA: TGTGCCAGCAGCCAAGGGATGGGGGGGCGCGGTGGCTACACCTTC.

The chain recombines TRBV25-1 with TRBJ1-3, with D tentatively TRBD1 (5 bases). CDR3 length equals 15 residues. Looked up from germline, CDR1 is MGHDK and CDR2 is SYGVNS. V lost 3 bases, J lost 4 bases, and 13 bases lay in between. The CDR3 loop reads CASSEGDGIGNTIYF. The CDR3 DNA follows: TGTGCCAGCAGTGAGGGGGACGGGATAGGAAACACCATATATTTT. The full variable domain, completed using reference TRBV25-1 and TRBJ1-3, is EADIYQTPRYLVIGTGKKITLECSQTMGHDKMYWYQQDPGMELHLIHYSYGVNSTEKGDLSSESTVSRIRTEHFPLTLESARPSHTSQYLCASSEGDGIGNTIYFGEGSWLTVV.

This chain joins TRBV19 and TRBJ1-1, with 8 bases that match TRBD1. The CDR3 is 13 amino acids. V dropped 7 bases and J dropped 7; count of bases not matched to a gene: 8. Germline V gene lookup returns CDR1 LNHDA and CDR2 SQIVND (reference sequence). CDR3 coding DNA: TGTGCCAGTAACCAGGGACAGGTCAGTGAAGCTTTCTTT. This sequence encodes CASNQGQVSEAFF. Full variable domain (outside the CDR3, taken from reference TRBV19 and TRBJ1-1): DGGITQSPKYLFRKEGQNVTLSCEQNLNHDAMYWYRQDPGQGLRLIYYSQIVNDFQKGDIAEGYSVSREKKESFPLTVTSAQKNPTAFYLCASNQGQVSEAFFGQGTRLTVV.

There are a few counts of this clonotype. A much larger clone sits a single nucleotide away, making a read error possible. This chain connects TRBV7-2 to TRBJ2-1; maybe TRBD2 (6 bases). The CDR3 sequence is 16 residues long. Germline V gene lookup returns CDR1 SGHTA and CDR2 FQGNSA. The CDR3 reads CASSLPGGSSYNEQLF. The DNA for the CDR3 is TGTGCCAGCAGCCTACCTGGGGGGAGCTCCTACAATGAGCAGCTCTTC.

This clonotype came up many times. CDR3 amino acids: CASSSGSVAETQYF. Here the CDR3 DNA reads TGTGCCAGCTCCTCGGGCAGCGTAGCAGAGACCCAGTACTTC. The rearrangement joins TRBV7-9 to TRBJ2-5; D unresolved. Germline CDR1 SEHNR, CDR2 FQNEAQ (reference sequence). Trimming left V 8 bases short and J 4 bases short, with 17 bases between. This CDR3 is 14 amino acids long.

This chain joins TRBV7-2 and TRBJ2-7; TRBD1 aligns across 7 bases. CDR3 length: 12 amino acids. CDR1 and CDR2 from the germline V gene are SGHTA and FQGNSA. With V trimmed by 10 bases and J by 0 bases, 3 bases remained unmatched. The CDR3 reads CAIDRDSYEQYF. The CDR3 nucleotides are TGTGCCATCGACAGGGACTCCTACGAGCAGTACTTC.

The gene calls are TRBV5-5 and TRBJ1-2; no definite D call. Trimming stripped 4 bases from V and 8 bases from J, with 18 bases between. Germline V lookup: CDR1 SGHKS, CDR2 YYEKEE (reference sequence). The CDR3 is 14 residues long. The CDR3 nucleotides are TGTGCCAGCAGCGTAGGACCAGGCGGCATCGGCTACACCTTC. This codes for CASSVGPGGIGYTF.

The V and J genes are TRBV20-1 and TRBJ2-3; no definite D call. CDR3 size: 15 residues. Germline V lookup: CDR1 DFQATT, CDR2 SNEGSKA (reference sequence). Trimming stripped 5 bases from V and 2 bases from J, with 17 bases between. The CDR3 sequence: CSASGRGDPTDTQYF. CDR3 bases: TGCAGTGCTTCCGGCCGAGGCGACCCCACAGATACGCAGTATTTT.

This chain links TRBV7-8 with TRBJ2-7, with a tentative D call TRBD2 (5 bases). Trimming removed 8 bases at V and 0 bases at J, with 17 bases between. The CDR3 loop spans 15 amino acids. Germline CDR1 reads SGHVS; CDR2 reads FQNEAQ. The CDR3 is CASGRGGVRSYEQYF. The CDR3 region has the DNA TGTGCCAGCGGCCGGGGTGGGGTGCGCTCCTACGAGCAGTACTTC.

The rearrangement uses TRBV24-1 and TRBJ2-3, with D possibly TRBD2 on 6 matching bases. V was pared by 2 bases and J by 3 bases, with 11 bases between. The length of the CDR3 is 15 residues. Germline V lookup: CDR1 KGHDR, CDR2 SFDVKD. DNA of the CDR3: TGTGCCACCAGTGATTGGTCGGGGAGGACAGATACGCAGTATTTT. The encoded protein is CATSDWSGRTDTQYF.

The CDR3 loop is CSVVAEINTGELFF. CDR3 nucleotides: TGCAGCGTTGTGGCAGAGATAAACACCGGGGAGCTGTTTTTT. V usage is TRBV29-1 and J usage is TRBJ2-2; D unresolved. Germline V CDR1 and CDR2: SQVTM, ANQGSEA. V lost 4 bases to trimming and J lost 2 bases, with 11 bases between them. This CDR3 region has 14 residues.

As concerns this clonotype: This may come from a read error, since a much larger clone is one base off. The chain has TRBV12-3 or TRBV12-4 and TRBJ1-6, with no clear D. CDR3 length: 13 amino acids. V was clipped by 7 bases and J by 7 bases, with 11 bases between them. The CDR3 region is CASTTAGNSPLHF. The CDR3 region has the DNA TGTGCCAGCACAACAGCCGGGAATTCACCCCTCCACTTT.

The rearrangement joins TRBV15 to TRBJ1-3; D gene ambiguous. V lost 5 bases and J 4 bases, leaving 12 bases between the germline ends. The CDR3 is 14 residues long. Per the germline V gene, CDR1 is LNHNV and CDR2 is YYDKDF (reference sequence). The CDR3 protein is CATSPGGRGNTIYF. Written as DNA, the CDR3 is TGTGCCACCAGCCCCGGTGGCAGAGGAAACACCATATATTTT.

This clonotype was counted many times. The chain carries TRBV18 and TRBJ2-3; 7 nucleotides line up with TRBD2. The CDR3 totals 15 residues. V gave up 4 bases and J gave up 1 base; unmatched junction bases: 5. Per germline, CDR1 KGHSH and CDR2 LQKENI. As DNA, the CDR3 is TGTGCCAGCTCACTACTAGCGTTGGGCACAGATACGCAGTATTTT. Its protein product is CASSLLALGTDTQYF.

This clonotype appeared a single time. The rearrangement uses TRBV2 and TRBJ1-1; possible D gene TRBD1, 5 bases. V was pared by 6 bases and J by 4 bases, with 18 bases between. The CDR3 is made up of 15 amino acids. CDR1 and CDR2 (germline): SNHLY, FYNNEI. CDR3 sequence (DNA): TGTGCCAGCAGGCCCACTTGGGGGGGGGGCACTGAAGCTTTCTTT. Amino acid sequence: CASRPTWGGGTEAFF.

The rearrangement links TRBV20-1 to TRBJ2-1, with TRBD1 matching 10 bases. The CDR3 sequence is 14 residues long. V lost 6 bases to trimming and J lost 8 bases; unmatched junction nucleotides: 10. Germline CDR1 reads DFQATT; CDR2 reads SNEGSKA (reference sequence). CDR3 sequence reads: CSADGQGVRDEQFF. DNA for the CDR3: TGCAGTGCGGACGGACAGGGGGTTAGGGATGAGCAGTTCTTC.

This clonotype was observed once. CDR3: CSASDRLSTDTQYF. The CDR3 nucleotides are TGCAGTGCTAGCGACAGGCTGAGCACAGATACGCAGTATTTT. The rearrangement joins TRBV20-1 to TRBJ2-3; tentatively, D is TRBD1 (6 bases). The V and J ends lost 3 bases and 0 bases respectively, with 10 bases between them. Germline V gene data show CDR1 as DFQATT and CDR2 as SNEGSKA (reference sequence). This CDR3 is built from 14 residues.

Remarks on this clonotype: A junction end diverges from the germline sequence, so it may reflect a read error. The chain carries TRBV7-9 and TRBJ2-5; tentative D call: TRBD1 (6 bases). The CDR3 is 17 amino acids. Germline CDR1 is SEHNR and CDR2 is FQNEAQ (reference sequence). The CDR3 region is CASGQARGSGPQETQYF. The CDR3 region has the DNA TGCGCCAGCGGCCAGGCCAGGGGAAGTGGACCCCAAGAGACCCAGTACTTT.

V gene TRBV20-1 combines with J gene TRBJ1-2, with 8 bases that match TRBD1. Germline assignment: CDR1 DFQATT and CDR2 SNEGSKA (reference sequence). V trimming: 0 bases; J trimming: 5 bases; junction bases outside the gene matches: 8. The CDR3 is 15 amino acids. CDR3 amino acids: CSARDITRGLYGYTF. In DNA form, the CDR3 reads TGCAGTGCTAGAGATATAACCAGGGGGCTGTATGGCTACACCTTC.

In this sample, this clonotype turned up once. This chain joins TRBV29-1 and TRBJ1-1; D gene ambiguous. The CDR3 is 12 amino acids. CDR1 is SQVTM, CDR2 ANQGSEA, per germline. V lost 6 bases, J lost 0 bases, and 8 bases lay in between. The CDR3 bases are TGCAGCGTGACACGTATGAACACTGAAGCTTTCTTT. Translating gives CSVTRMNTEAFF.

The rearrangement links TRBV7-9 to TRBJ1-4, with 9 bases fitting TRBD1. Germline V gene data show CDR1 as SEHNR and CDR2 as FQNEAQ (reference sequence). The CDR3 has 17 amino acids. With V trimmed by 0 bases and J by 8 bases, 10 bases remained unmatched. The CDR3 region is CASSLAGTGLVGEKLFF. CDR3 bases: TGTGCCAGCAGCTTAGCTGGGACAGGGTTAGTGGGGGAAAAACTGTTTTTT.

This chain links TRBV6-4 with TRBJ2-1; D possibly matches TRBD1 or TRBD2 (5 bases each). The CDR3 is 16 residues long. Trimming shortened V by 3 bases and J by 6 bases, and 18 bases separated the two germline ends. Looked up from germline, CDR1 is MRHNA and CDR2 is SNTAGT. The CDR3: CASSDLLRGARNEQFF. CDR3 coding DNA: TGTGCCAGCAGTGATCTCCTGAGGGGCGCGCGCAATGAGCAGTTCTTC.

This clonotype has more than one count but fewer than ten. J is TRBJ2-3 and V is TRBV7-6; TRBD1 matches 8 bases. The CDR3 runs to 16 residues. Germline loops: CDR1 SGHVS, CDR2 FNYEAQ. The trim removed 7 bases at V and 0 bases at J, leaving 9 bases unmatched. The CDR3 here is CASNLDRGTSTDTQYF. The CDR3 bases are TGTGCCAGCAACCTTGACAGGGGCACTAGCACAGATACGCAGTATTTT.

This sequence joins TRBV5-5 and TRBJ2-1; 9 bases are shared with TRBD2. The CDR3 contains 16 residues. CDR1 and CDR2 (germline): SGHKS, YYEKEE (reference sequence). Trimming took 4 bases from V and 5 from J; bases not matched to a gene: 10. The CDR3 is CASSQEVAGDHNEQFF. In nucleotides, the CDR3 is TGTGCCAGCAGCCAAGAAGTAGCGGGGGACCACAATGAGCAGTTCTTC. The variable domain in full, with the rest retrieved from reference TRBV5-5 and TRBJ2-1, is DAGVTQSPTHLIKTRGQQVTLRCSPISGHKSVSWYQQVLGQGPQFIFQYYEKEERGRGNFPDRFSARQFPNYSSELNVNALLLGDSALYLCASSQEVAGDHNEQFFGPGTRLTVL.

In nucleotides, the CDR3 is TGTGCCAGCAGCTTAGGACAGGGTTACGACGAGCAGTACTTC. Protein: CASSLGQGYDEQYF. The chain recombines TRBV7-2 with TRBJ2-7; 7 bases are shared with TRBD1. The CDR3 runs 14 residues. CDR1 is SGHTA, CDR2 FQGNSA, per germline. V gave up 1 base and J gave up 5 bases; unmatched junction bases: 5.

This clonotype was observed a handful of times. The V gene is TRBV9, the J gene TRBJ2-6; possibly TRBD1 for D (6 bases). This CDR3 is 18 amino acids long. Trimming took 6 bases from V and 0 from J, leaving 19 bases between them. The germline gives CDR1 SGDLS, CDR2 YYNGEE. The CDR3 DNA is TGTGCCAGCACGGATCAGGACAGATACTTCTCTGGGGCCAACGTCCTGACTTTC. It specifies CASTDQDRYFSGANVLTF.

DNA of the CDR3: TGTGCCAGCAGCTTGGCGGGACTAGCGGGGGGACCCTACAATGAGCAGTTCTTC. It is translated as CASSLAGLAGGPYNEQFF. The chain recombines TRBV5-6 with TRBJ2-1; 15 positions agree with TRBD2. Looked up from germline, CDR1 is SGHDT and CDR2 is YYEEEE. V lost 0 bases to trimming and J lost 2 bases; unmatched junction nucleotides: 3. This CDR3 has 18 residues.